This section outlines one T cell receptor beta chain sequence together with its context. The target of this receptor is not known. Within one base of it there is no much larger clone, and no base qualities were kept. TCR CDR3 regions were amplified from genomic DNA by multiplex PCR using the deep immunoSEQ assay. Genomic DNA extracted from each cell subset was distributed evenly over all wells of several immunoSEQ 96-well plates, and each plate served as one replicate. For sorted subsets, about 220 ng of genomic DNA, equivalent to 25,000 to 35,000 T cell genomes, went into each replicate PCR. Purified libraries were quantified with a Qubit 3.0 fluorometer, sized on a Bioanalyzer 2100, and re-quantified with the KAPA Library Quantification kit. Each immunoSEQ 96-well plate was sequenced on its own single-read 150-cycle Illumina NextSeq 550 flow cell. On the authors' methods: Because the immunoSEQ output held only junctional sequences and lacked quality scores, the filtering could not match the filtering applied to full-length reads. To assign V/J genes and CDR3, sequences were annotated against IMGT germline references using PyIR, a Python wrapper for IgBLAST v1.9. Reads with weak V/J assignments (E-value above 1e-6), missing CDR3, stop codons, out-of-frame junctions, or ambiguous translated residues were removed. V3J clonotypes were defined by identical inferred V gene, J gene, and CDR3 amino acid sequence. To compute the percentage overlap between repertoires, the number of shared unique clonotypes was divided by the size of the smaller repertoire. Three approaches were used to assess repertoire richness: RTK rarefaction, the Chao1 estimator, and Recon v2.1 estimates of unobserved clonotypes. Generation probabilities were computed with OLGA for all TCRbeta clonotypes obtained by the gDNA method from a handful of donors. This is the immuneACCESS table as TCRdb keeps it, with only in-frame sequences that have V and J called. A part of the clones is gone; compared with another copy, unresolved V genes explain less than half, and the rest is unexplained. The DNA was the basis for D and trimming; V, J and clone size are from that table. Here the sample has roughly 2.1 million clones; 90% to 95% occur a single time. The ten largest clones capture about 1.5% of the sample.

Cut back by 4 bases and 10 bases, the V and J ends lie 11 bases apart. Reading the germline V gene gives CDR1 SGHTA and CDR2 FQGNSA. From the cysteine up to the phenylalanine, the CDR3 has a length of 12 residues. The read is trimmed to its CDR3 DNA, 36 bases read in frame from base 1. CD8 naive samples were obtained by positive selection for CCR7 among CD45RO-negative cells, yielding a CD45RA+CCR7+ population from which TemRA cells were excluded. Healthy HIV-negative adults with no recently reported acute infections or vaccinations were included as donors. All donors were Caucasian adults living in Nashville, Tennessee, USA. Blood was obtained by leukapheresis, after which PBMCs were separated by Ficoll-Histopaque density gradient centrifugation and cryopreserved in liquid nitrogen vapor phase. Purity and quantity of every magnetically sorted T cell population were checked by analytical flow cytometry. Each sorted fraction had its genomic DNA isolated and then quantified by UV absorbance on a Nanodrop 2000c.

This entry comes from a study of shared clonotypes between healthy human individuals (dated by TCRdb to 2020 to 2022). Regarding the complete study: The cohort comprised two women and a few men aged 18 to 49 years. For each donor, three plates each were used for CD4 naive and CD4 memory, two plates were used for CD8 naive, and one plate was used for CD8 memory. The study deeply sequenced blood TCR repertoires of about 5 healthy adults to estimate repertoire size and the extent of clonotype sharing between individuals. Libraries were prepared and TCR repertoires were sequenced by different laboratories using diverse techniques, in order to increase sequencing depth and limit assay-specific biases. Each donor's leukapheresis produced roughly between roughly 0.9 and 8.9 billion PBMCs.

The full study reports these points: Compared with non-shared clonotypes, clonotypes shared by all four sorted-subset donors had higher generation probabilities. Incomplete sequencing was indicated by rarefaction of sorted-subset datasets, despite the large sequencing depth. Because the study included only a small number of donors, the genetic and exposure-history diversity represented was limited. Only blood was sampled, and tissue TCR repertoires likely differ from those in blood. Sharing across a handful of donors was observed for approximately 5% of naive CD4, about 4% of naive CD8, 2.3% of memory CD4, and around 0.42% of memory CD8 clonotypes. Pairwise subsampling led to the expectation that sequencing depth would affect the degree of clonotype sharing among donors. Naive subsets generally had larger estimated clonotype richness than memory subsets did.

The sequencing sample was made of naive CD8+ T cells from PBMCs. The cell subset or site label of this sample denotes: CD45RA+CCR7+. Here the chain combines TRBV7-2 and TRBJ2-1; the D gene cannot be named for sure. This receptor was identified in a man aged 18 to 30 in good health. Some clones in this sample may be carry-over from other donors' samples. For the CDR3, the sequence is CASSSQLGEQFF. In nucleotide form, the sequence is TGTGCCAGCAGCTCCCAGCTGGGCGAGCAGTTCTTC.